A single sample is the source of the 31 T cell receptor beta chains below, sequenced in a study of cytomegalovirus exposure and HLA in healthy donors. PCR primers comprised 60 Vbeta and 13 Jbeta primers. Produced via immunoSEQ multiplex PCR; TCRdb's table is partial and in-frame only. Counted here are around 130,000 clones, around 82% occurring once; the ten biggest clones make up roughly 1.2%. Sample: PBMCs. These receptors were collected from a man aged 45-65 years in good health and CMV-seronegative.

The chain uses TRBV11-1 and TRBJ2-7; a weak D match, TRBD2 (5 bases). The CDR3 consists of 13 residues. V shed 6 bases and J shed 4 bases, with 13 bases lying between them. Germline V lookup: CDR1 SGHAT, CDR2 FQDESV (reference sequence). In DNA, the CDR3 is TGTGCCAGCAGTCCGGACTCCGATTACGAGCAGTACTTC. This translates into CASSPDSDYEQYF. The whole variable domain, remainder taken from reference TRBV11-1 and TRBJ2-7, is EAEVAQSPRYKITEKSQAVAFWCDPISGHATLYWYRQILGQGPELLVQFQDESVVDDSQLPKDRFSAERLKGVDSTLKIQPAELGDSAMYLCASSPDSDYEQYFGPGTRLTVT.

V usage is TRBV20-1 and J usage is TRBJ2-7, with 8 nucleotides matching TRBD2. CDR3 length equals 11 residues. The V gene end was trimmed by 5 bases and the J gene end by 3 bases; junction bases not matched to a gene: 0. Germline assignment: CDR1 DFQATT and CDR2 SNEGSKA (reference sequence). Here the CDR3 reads CSAREGYEQYF. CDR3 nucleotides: TGCAGTGCTCGGGAGGGCTACGAGCAGTACTTC.

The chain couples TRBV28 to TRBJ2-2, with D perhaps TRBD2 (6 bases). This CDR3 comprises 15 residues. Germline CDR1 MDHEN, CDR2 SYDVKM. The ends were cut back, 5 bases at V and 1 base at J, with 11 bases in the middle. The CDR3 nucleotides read TGTGCCAGCAGTCCCGGGACTTTGAACACCGGGGAGCTGTTTTTT. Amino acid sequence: CASSPGTLNTGELFF.

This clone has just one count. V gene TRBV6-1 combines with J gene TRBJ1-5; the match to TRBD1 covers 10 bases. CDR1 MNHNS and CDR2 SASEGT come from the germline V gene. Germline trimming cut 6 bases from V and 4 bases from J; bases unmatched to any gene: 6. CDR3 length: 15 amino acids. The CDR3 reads CASSWTGGNNQPQHF. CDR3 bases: TGTGCCAGCAGCTGGACAGGGGGGAATAATCAGCCCCAGCATTTT.

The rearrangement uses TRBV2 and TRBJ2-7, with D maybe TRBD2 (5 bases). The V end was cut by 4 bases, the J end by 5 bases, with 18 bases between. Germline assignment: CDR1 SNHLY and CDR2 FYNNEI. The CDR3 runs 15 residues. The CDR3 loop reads CASSVQRGQNHEQYF. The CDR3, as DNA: TGTGCCAGCAGTGTTCAACGGGGTCAAAATCACGAGCAGTACTTC.

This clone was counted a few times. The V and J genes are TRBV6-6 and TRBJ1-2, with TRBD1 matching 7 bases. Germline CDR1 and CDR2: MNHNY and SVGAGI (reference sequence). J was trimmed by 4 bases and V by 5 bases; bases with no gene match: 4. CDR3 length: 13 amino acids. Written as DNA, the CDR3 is TGTGCCAGCAGTCCCCAGGGGGGCTATGGCTACACCTTC. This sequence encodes CASSPQGGYGYTF.

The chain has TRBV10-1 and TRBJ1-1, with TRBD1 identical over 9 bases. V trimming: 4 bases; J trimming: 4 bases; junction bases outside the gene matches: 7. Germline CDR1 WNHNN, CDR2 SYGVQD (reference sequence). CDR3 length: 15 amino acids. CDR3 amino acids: CASSVAGTGTTEAFF. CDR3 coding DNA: TGCGCCAGCAGTGTTGCCGGGACAGGGACCACTGAAGCTTTCTTT.

CDR3 in DNA: TGTGCCAGCAGTCAGACAGGTTATAGCAATCAGCCCCAGCATTTT. Translated, it gives CASSQTGYSNQPQHF. J is TRBJ1-5 and V is TRBV28; D is perhaps TRBD1 (6 bases). Germline assignment: CDR1 MDHEN and CDR2 SYDVKM. The CDR3 is 15 amino acids. V dropped 5 bases and J dropped 0 bases, with 11 bases sitting between them.

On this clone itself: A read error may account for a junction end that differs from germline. The CDR3 reads CASSFRGTSGNNEQFF. Here the CDR3 DNA reads TGTGCCAGCAGCTTCAGAGGGACTAGCGGGAACAACGAGCAGTTCTTC. This chain connects TRBV5-6 to TRBJ2-1; 13 bases are a match to TRBD2. Germline lookup yields CDR1 SGHDT and CDR2 YYEEEE. This CDR3 spans 16 amino acids.

CDR3 residues: CASSGGPSGPYEQYF. The CDR3 nucleotides read TGTGCCAGCAGCGGAGGTCCTAGCGGTCCCTACGAGCAGTACTTC. The chain employs TRBV5-6 and TRBJ2-7; 7 bases fit TRBD2. V lost 4 bases, J lost 2 bases, and 9 bases stayed unmatched. Germline CDR1 reads SGHDT; CDR2 reads YYEEEE. The CDR3 extends over 15 amino acids.

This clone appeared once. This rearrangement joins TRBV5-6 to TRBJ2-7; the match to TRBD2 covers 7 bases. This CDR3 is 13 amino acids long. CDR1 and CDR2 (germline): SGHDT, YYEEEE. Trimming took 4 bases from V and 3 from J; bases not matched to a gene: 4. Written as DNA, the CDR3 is TGTGCCAGCAGCCTAGGACTAGTCTACGAGCAGTACTTC. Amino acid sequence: CASSLGLVYEQYF.

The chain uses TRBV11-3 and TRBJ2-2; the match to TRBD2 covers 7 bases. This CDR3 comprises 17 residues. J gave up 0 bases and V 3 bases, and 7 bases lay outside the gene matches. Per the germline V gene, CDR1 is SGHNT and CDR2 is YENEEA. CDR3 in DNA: TGTGCCAGCAGCTTTAGCTGGGGGGGGGCGAACACCGGGGAGCTGTTTTTT. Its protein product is CASSFSWGGANTGELFF.

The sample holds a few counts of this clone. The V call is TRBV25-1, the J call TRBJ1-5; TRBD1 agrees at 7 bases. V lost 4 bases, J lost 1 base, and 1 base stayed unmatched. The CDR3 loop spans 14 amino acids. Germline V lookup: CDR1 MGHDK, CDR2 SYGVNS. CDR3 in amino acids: CASSVTGSNQPQHF. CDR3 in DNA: TGTGCCAGCAGTGTGACAGGGAGCAATCAGCCCCAGCATTTT.

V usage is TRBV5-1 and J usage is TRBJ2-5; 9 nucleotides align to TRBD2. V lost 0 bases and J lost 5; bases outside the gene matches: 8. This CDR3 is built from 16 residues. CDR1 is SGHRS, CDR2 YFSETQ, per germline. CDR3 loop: CASSLGVAGDRETQYF. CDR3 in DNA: TGCGCCAGCAGCTTGGGGGTAGCGGGAGACCGGGAGACCCAGTACTTC.

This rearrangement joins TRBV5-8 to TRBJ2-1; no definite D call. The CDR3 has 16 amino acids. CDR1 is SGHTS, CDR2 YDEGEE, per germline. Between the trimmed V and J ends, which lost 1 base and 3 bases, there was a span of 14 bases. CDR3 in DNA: TGTGCCAGCAGCTTGAGGTCCGAGGCCCACTACAATGAGCAGTTCTTC. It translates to CASSLRSEAHYNEQFF.

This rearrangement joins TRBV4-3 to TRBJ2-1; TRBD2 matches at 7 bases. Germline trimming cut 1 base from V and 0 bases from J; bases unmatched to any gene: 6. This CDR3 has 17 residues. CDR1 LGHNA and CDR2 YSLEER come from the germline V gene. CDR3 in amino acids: CASSQGTERDSYNEQFF. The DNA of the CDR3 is TGCGCCAGCAGCCAAGGGACTGAGCGGGACTCCTACAATGAGCAGTTCTTC.

The CDR3 DNA follows: TGTGCCAGCAGTTTTAGTTTTGAGGGGAGGGGAGAGACCCAGTACTTC. This codes for CASSFSFEGRGETQYF. This chain uses TRBV27 with TRBJ2-5; 7 bases match TRBD2. After removal of 3 bases from V and 4 bases from J, the junction contained 11 bases not matched to a gene. The CDR3 extends over 16 amino acids. CDR1 and CDR2 from the germline V gene are MNHEY and SMNVEV (reference sequence).

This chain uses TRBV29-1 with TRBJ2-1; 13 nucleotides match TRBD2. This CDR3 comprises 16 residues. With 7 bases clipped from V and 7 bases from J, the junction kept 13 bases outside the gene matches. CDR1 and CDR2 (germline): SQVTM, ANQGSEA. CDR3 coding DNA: TGCAGCGGGGGGGCGGCGAGGACTAGCGGGAGTAATGAGCAGTTCTTC. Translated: CSGGAARTSGSNEQFF.

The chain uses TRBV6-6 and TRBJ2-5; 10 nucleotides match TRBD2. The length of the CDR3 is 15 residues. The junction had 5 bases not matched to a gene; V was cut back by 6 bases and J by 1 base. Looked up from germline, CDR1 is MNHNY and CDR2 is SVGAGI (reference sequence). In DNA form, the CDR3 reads TGTGCCAGCAGAGCTAGCGGGAGAGGCCAAGAGACCCAGTACTTC. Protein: CASRASGRGQETQYF.

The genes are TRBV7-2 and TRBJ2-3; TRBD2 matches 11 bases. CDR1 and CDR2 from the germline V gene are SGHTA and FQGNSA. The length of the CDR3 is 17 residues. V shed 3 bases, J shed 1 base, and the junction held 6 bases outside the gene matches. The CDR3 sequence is CASSFLLAGEGTDTQYF. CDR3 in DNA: TGTGCCAGCAGCTTTCTACTAGCGGGAGAGGGCACAGATACGCAGTATTTT. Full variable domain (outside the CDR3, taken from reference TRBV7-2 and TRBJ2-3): GAGVSQSPSNKVTEKGKDVELRCDPISGHTALYWYRQSLGQGLEFLIYFQGNSAPDKSGLPSDRFSAERTGGSVSTLTIQRTQQEDSAVYLCASSFLLAGEGTDTQYFGPGTRLTVL.

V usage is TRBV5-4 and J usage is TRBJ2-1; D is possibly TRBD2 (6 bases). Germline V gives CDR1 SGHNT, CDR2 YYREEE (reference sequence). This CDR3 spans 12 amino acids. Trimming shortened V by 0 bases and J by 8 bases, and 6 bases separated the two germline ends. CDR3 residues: CASSLGGDEQFF. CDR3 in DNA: TGTGCCAGCAGCTTGGGGGGGGATGAGCAGTTCTTC.

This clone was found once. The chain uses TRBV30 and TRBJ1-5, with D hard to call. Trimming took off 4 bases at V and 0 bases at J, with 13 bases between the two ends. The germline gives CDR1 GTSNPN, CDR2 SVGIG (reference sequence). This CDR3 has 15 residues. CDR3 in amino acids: CAWTDSSGSNQPQHF. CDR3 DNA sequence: TGTGCCTGGACAGATTCTAGCGGTAGCAATCAGCCCCAGCATTTT.

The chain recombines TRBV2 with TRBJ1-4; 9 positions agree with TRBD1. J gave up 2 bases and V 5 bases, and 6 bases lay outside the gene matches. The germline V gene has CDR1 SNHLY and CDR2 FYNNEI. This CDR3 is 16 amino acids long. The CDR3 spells CASSYPDRGTNEKLFF. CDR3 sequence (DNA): TGTGCCAGCAGTTATCCGGACAGGGGTACTAATGAAAAACTGTTTTTT.

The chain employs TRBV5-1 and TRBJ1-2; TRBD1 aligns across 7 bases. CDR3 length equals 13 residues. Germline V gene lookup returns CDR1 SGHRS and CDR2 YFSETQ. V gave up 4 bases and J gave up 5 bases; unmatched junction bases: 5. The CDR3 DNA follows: TGCGCCAGCAGCGCGACAGGGCCTTATGGCTACACCTTC. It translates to CASSATGPYGYTF.

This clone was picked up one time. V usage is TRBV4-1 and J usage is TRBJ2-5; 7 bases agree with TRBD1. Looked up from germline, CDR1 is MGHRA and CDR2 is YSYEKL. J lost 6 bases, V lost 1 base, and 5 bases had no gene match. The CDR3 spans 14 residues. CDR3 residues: CASSQGLRGQTQYF. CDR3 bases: TGCGCCAGCAGCCAAGGCTTAAGGGGGCAGACCCAGTACTTC.

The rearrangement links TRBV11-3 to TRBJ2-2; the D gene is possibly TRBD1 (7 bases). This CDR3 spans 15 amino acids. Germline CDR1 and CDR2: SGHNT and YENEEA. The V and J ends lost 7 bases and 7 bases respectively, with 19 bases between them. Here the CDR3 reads CASTLEPGGGGELFF. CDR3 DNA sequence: TGTGCCAGCACTTTAGAGCCAGGGGGAGGCGGGGAGCTGTTTTTT.

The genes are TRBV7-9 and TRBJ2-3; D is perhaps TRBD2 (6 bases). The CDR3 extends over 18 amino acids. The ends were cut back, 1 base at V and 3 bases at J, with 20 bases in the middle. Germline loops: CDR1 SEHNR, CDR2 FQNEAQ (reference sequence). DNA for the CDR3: TGTGCCAGCAGCTTAGGGCAGGGACTTCTAAGTCTGACAGATACGCAGTATTTT. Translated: CASSLGQGLLSLTDTQYF.

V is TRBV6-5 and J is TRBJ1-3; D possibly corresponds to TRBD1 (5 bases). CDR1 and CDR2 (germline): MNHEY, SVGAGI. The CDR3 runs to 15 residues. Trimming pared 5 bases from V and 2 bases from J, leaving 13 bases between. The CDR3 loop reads CASSQFMGPGNTIYF. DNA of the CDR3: TGTGCCAGCAGTCAATTTATGGGGCCTGGAAACACCATATATTTT.

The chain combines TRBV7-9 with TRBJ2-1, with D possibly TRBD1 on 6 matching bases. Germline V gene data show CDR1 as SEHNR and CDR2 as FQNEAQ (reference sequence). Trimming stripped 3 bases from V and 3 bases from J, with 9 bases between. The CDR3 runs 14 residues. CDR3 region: CASSFDRYYNEQFF. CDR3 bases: TGTGCCAGCAGCTTCGACAGGTACTACAATGAGCAGTTCTTC.

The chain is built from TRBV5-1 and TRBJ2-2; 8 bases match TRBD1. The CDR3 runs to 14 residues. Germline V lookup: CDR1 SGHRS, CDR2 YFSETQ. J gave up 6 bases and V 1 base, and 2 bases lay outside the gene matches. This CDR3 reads CASSLNRGSGELFF. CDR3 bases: TGCGCCAGCAGCTTGAACAGGGGGTCCGGGGAGCTGTTTTTT.

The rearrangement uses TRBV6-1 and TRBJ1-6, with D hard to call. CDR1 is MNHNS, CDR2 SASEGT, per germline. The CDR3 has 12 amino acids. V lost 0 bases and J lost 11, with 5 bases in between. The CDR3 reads CASSEALPPLHF. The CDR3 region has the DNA TGTGCCAGCAGTGAAGCACTGCCACCCCTCCACTTT.